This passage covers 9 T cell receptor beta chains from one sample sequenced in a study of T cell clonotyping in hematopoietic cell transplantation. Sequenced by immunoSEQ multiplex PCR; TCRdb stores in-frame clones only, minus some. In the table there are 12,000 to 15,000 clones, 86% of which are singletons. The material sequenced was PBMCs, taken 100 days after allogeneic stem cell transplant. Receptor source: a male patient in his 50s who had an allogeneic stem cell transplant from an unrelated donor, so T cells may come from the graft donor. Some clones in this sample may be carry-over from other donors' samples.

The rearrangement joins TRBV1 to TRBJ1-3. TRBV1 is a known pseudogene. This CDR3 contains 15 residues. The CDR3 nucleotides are TGCACCAGCAGCCAACGAGGGACCGGGGAAAACACCATATATTTT. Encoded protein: CTSSQRGTGENTIYF.

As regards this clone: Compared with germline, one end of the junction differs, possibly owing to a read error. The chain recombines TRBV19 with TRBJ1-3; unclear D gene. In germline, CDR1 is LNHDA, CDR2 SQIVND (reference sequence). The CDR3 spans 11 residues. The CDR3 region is CASRTGNTIYF. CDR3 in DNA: TGTGCGAGTAGGACGGGAAACACCATATATTTT.

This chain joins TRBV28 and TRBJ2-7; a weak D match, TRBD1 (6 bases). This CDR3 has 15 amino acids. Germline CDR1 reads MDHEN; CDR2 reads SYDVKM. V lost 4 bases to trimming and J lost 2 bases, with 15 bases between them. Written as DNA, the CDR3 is TGTGCCAGCAGTTCTCGACAGGAACTGGCCTACGAGCAGTACTTC. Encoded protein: CASSSRQELAYEQYF.

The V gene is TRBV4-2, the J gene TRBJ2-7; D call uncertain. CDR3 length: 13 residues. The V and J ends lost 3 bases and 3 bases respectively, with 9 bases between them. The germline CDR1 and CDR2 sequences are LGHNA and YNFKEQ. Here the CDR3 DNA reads TGTGCCAGCAGCCAGAAAGATGGCTACGAGCAGTACTTC. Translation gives CASSQKDGYEQYF.

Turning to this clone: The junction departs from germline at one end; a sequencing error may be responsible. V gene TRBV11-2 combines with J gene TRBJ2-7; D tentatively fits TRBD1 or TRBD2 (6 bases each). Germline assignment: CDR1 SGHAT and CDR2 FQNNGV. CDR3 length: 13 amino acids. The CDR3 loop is CASRLGGTGGPYF. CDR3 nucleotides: TGTGCCAGCAGATTAGGGGGGACTGGGGGCCCGTACTTC.

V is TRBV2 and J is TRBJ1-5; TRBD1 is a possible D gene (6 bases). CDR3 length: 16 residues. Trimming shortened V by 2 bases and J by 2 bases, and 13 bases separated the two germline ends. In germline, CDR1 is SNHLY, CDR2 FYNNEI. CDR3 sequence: CASSERRGGGNQPQHF. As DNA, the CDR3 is TGTGCCAGCAGTGAAAGGCGAGGGGGTGGCAATCAGCCCCAGCATTTT.

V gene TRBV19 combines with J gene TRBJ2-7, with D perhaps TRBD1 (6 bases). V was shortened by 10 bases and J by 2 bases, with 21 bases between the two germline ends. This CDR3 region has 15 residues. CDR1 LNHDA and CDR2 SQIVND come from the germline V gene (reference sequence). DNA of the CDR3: TGTGCCACCCAAGCTGAGGGGGAAGGGGCCTACGAGCAGTACTTC. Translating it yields CATQAEGEGAYEQYF. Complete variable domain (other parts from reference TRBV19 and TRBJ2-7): DGGITQSPKYLFRKEGQNVTLSCEQNLNHDAMYWYRQDPGQGLRLIYYSQIVNDFQKGDIAEGYSVSREKKESFPLTVTSAQKNPTAFYLCATQAEGEGAYEQYFGPGTRLTVT.

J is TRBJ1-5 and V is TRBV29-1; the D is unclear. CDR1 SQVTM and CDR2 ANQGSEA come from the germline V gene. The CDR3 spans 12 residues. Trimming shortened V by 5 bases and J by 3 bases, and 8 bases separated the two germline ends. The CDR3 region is CSVRADNQPQHF. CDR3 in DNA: TGCAGCGTTCGGGCAGACAATCAGCCCCAGCATTTT.

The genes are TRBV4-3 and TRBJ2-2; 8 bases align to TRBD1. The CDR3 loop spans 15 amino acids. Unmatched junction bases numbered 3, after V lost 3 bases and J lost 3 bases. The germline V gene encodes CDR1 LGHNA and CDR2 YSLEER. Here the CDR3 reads CASSQTGAYTGELFF. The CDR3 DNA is TGCGCCAGCAGCCAGACAGGGGCGTACACCGGGGAGCTGTTTTTT.